This T cell receptor beta chain was captured by sequencing in a study of blood T cell repertoires in COVID-19. Study at large: COVID-19 samples from acute and convalescent phases originated in the United States, Italy and Spain. Nucleic acid was either cDNA or gDNA, and it came from T cells, B-cell-depleted T cells, or PBMCs.

Per germline, CDR1 SGHAT and CDR2 FQNNGV. V lost 3 bases, J lost 4 bases, and 6 bases stayed unmatched. The CDR3 is 16 amino acids. Per the original methods: For nucleated cells, counts were estimated from reference gene primer amplification. Sequenced by immunoSEQ multiplex PCR; TCRdb stores in-frame clones only, minus some. D and trimming come from the DNA, and the V and J calls and clone size come from that table. This repertoire shows over 55,000 clones, 75% to 95% found once; its top ten account for roughly 2.4%. The material sequenced was peripheral blood. V usage is TRBV11-2 and J usage is TRBJ1-5; 10 nucleotides agree with TRBD1. The receptor comes from a man aged 60 to 69 with acute or convalescent COVID-19. CDR3 protein: CASSFGTGVRNQPQHF. The DNA of the CDR3 is TGTGCCAGCAGCTTTGGGACAGGGGTACGGAATCAGCCCCAGCATTTT.